Presented here are 15 T cell receptor beta chains from one specimen sequenced in a study of patients and donors after allogeneic stem cell transplantation. TCRdb itself ran the RT-PCR reads through MiXCR, one entry per CDR3 protein. The repertoire holds hundreds of thousands of distinct CDR3 sequences, with 35% to 45% as singletons. The specimen sequenced was blood, either unsorted or a sorted T cell fraction (not recorded which). The receptors were gathered from a human donor who was either an allogeneic HSCT recipient or a stem cell or donor lymphocyte infusion donor (not recorded which). It is not recorded whose cells these are; they may come from a transplant donor.

This clonotype was seen more than once but under ten times. The chain joins TRBV12-3 or TRBV12-4 to TRBJ1-5, with D uncertain. CDR3 size: 15 residues. Trimming left V 1 base short and J 1 base short, with 8 bases between. This chain's CDR3 is CASSLGTTSNQPQHF. In nucleotides, the CDR3 is TGTGCCAGCAGTTTAGGTACGACAAGCAATCAGCCCCAGCATTTT.

This clonotype was observed once. The chain has TRBV2 and TRBJ2-5, with TRBD2 matching over 15 bases. After removal of 4 bases from V and 5 bases from J, the junction contained 17 bases not matched to a gene. The V gene's germline CDR1 is SNHLY and CDR2 FYNNEI. The CDR3 is made up of 20 amino acids. CDR3 region: CASSAYPGTSGGSPLETQYF. The CDR3 DNA is TGTGCCAGCAGTGCCTACCCCGGGACTAGCGGGGGGTCCCCGCTGGAGACCCAGTACTTC. Filled out from reference TRBV2 and TRBJ2-5, the complete variable domain reads EPEVTQTPSHQVTQMGQEVILRCVPISNHLYFYWYRQILGQKVEFLVSFYNNEISEKSEIFDDQFSVERPDGSNFTLKIRSTKLEDSAMYFCASSAYPGTSGGSPLETQYFGPGTRLLVL.

This chain links TRBV20-1 with TRBJ2-3, with D perhaps TRBD1 (7 bases). CDR3 length: 13 amino acids. Between the trimmed V and J ends, which lost 3 bases and 6 bases, there was a span of 13 bases. Germline loops: CDR1 DFQATT, CDR2 SNEGSKA (reference sequence). The DNA for the CDR3 is TGCAGTGCTAGGACCGCAGGGGGGGATACGCAGTATTTT. Encoded protein: CSARTAGGDTQYF.

In its sample, this clonotype was seen a few times. V and J are TRBV20-1 and TRBJ2-7; D call uncertain. Trimming cost V 3 bases and J 3 bases, with 12 bases left between them. CDR3 length equals 13 residues. CDR1 DFQATT and CDR2 SNEGSKA come from the germline V gene (reference sequence). Here the CDR3 DNA reads TGCAGTGCTAGGGTTGAGGACGGCTACGAGCAGTACTTC. Translated: CSARVEDGYEQYF.

The chain carries TRBV20-1 and TRBJ1-2; D remains unclear. Trimming cost V 5 bases and J 3 bases, with 7 bases left between them. The V gene's germline CDR1 is DFQATT and CDR2 SNEGSKA (reference sequence). The CDR3 loop spans 11 amino acids. The CDR3 here is CSAWTDYGYTF. The CDR3 DNA reads as TGCAGTGCTTGGACGGACTATGGCTACACCTTC.

This clonotype was seen a few times. The V and J genes are TRBV5-1 and TRBJ1-1; weak D call: TRBD1 (6 bases). The V end was cut by 4 bases, the J end by 2 bases, with 12 bases between. This CDR3 comprises 14 residues. Germline values: CDR1 SGHRS, CDR2 YFSETQ. The CDR3 sequence: CASSVSGTNTEAFF. In DNA form, the CDR3 reads TGCGCCAGCAGCGTGTCCGGGACAAACACTGAAGCTTTCTTT.

The chain uses TRBV5-1 and TRBJ1-1; D gene uncertain. The CDR3 totals 15 residues. V gave up 3 bases and J gave up 6 bases, with 18 bases separating them. The germline V gene encodes CDR1 SGHRS and CDR2 YFSETQ. CDR3 amino acids: CASSSDTRNWAEAFF. As DNA, the CDR3 is TGCGCCAGCAGCTCGGATACACGGAATTGGGCTGAAGCTTTCTTT. The variable domain in full, completed from reference TRBV5-1 and TRBJ1-1, reads KAGVTQTPRYLIKTRGQQVTLSCSPISGHRSVSWYQQTPGQGLQFLFEYFSETQRNKGNFPGRFSGRQFSNSRSEMNVSTLELGDSALYLCASSSDTRNWAEAFFGQGTRLTVV.

This chain joins TRBV12-3 or TRBV12-4 and TRBJ1-5; the D is unclear. V was trimmed by 4 bases and J by 3 bases, leaving 13 bases between them. The CDR3 spans 15 residues. This CDR3 is CASSSGPAPNQPQHF. In DNA, the CDR3 is TGTGCCAGCAGTTCCGGACCGGCGCCCAATCAGCCCCAGCATTTT.

This rearrangement joins TRBV27 to TRBJ1-4; D remains unclear. Trimming took off 6 bases at V and 8 bases at J, with 16 bases between the two ends. Germline lookup yields CDR1 MNHEY and CDR2 SMNVEV (reference sequence). This CDR3 is built from 14 residues. As DNA, the CDR3 is TGTGCCAGCAGGGGCCGGGTCCCTAGGGAAAAACTGTTTTTT. This sequence encodes CASRGRVPREKLFF.

The chain has TRBV9 and TRBJ1-2; tentatively, D is TRBD1 (6 bases). Germline-derived CDR1 and CDR2 are SGDLS and YYNGEE. Deletions cut 3 bases from V and 1 base from J, with 7 bases between. The CDR3 runs to 13 residues. DNA for the CDR3: TGTGCCAGCAGCGCCAGGGGTAACTATGGCTACACCTTC. Protein: CASSARGNYGYTF.

This clonotype was picked up a small number of times. The genes are TRBV10-3 and TRBJ2-1; D not resolved. The CDR3 spans 12 residues. The V end lost 0 bases, the J end lost 7 bases, and 4 bases lay between the germline ends. The germline gives CDR1 ENHRY, CDR2 SYGVKD. CDR3 in DNA: TGTGCCATCAGTGAGTCGACGAATGAGCAGTTCTTC. It is translated as CAISESTNEQFF.

This rearrangement joins TRBV4-1 to TRBJ1-1; D is undetermined. CDR1 MGHRA and CDR2 YSYEKL come from the germline V gene. This CDR3 spans 14 amino acids. V shed 2 bases and J shed 1 base, with 8 bases lying between them. CDR3 region: CASSQIGQNTEAFF. In DNA form, the CDR3 reads TGCGCCAGCAGCCAAATAGGGCAGAACACTGAAGCTTTCTTT.

This clonotype appeared a few times. The gene calls are TRBV20-1 and TRBJ1-4; D not resolved. V lost 6 bases to trimming and J lost 8 bases, with 10 bases between them. The CDR3 has 11 residues. Germline V CDR1 and CDR2: DFQATT, SNEGSKA (reference sequence). Here the CDR3 reads CSAHRTEKLFF. Written as DNA, the CDR3 is TGCAGTGCACATAGAACGGAAAAACTGTTTTTT.

This clonotype was seen more than once but under ten times. The V gene is TRBV2, the J gene TRBJ1-2; TRBD1 agrees at 8 bases. The germline gives CDR1 SNHLY, CDR2 FYNNEI. The junction had 12 bases not matched to a gene; V was cut back by 7 bases and J by 5 bases. The CDR3 spans 15 residues. CDR3 amino acids: CASTSAWTGSYGYTF. CDR3 nucleotide sequence: TGTGCCAGCACCTCCGCTTGGACAGGGAGTTATGGCTACACCTTC.

There are a few counts of this clonotype. The chain links TRBV30 to TRBJ1-6; 9 bases line up with TRBD1. Germline V lookup: CDR1 GTSNPN, CDR2 SVGIG (reference sequence). The CDR3 runs to 14 residues. The V segment lost 2 bases and the J segment 9 bases; nucleotides outside the gene matches: 5. CDR3: CAWSRGQGGSPLHF. In DNA, the CDR3 is TGTGCCTGGAGTAGGGGACAGGGAGGTTCACCCCTCCACTTT.